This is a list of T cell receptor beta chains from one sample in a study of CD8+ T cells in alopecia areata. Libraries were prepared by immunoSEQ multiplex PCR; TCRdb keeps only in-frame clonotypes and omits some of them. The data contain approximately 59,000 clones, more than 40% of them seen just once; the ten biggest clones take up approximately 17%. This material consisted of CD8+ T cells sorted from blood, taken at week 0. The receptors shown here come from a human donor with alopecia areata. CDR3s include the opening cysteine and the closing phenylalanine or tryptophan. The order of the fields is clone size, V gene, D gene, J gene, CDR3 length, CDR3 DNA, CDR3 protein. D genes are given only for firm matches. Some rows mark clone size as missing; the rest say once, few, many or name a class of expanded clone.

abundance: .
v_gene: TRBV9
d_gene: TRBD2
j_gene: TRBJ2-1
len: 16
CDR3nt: TGTGCCAGCAGCGTAGTCGAGCGGGAGAACTACAATGAGCAGTTCTTC
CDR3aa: CASSVVERENYNEQFF

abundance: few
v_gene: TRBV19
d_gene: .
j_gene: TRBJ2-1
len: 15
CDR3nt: TGTGCCAGTAGTAAACGACCTGTTTCCTACAATGAGCAGTTCTTC
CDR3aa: CASSKRPVSYNEQFF

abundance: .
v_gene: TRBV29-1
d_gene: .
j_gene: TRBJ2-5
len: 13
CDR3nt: TGCAGCGTTGTCGTCCAGTTCCAAGAGACCCAGTACTTC
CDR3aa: CSVVVQFQETQYF

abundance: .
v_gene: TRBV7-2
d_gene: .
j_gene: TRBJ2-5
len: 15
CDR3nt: TGTGCCAGCAGCTTATACGGCGGCCTCCAAGAGACCCAGTACTTC
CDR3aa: CASSLYGGLQETQYF

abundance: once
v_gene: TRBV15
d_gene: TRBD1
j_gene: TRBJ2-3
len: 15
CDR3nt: TGTGCCACCAGCAGAGAACGTGACAGGGAGGATACGCAGTATTTT
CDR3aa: CATSRERDREDTQYF

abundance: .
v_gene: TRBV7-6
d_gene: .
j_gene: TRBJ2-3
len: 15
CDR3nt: TGTGCCAGCACCACTGGGGAGCGGTACACAGATACGCAGTATTTT
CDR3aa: CASTTGERYTDTQYF

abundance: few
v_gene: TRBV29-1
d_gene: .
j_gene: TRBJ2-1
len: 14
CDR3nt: TGCAGCTTGGGAGGGGGAGCGATTTACAATGAGCAGTTCTTC
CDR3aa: CSLGGGAIYNEQFF

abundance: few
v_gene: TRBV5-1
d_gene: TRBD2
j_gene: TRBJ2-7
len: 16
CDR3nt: TGCGCCAGCAGCTTGGCTAGCGGGCCTAGAACCTACGAGCAGTACTTC
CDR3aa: CASSLASGPRTYEQYF

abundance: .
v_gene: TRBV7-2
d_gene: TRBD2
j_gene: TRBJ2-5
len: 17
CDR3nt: TGTGCCAGCTTTGGTGGTGGGACTAGCGGGAGTGCGGAGACCCAGTACTTC
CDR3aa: CASFGGGTSGSAETQYF

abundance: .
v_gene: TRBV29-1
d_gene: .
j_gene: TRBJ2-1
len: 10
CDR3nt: TGCAGCGTTGATACAATTGAGCAGTTCTTC
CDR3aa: CSVDTIEQFF

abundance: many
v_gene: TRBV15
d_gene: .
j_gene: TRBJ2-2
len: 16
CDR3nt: TGTGCCACCAGCAGAGATCACGCAACGAACACCGGGGAGCTGTTTTTT
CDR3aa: CATSRDHATNTGELFF

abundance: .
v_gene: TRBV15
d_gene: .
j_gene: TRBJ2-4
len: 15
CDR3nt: TGTGCCACCAGCAAGAGTCGTTTGGGCAAAAACATTCAGTACTTC
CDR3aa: CATSKSRLGKNIQYF

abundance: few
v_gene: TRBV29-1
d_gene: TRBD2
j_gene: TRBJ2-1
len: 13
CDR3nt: TGCAGCGGCACTAGCGGGAGATCGCATGAGCAGTTCTTC
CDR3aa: CSGTSGRSHEQFF

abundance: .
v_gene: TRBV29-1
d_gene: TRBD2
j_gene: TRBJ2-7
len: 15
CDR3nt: TGCAGCGTTGGGGCTAGCGGGAGGGCCCCCTACGAGCAGTACTTC
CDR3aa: CSVGASGRAPYEQYF

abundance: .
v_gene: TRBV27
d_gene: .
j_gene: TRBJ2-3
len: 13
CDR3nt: TGTGCCAGCAGTTCGACGGGGCCAGATACGCAGTATTTT
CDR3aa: CASSSTGPDTQYF

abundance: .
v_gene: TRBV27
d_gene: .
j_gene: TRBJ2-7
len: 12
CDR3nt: TGTGCCAGCAGTTCCGGCTCCTACGAGCAGTACTTC
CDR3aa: CASSSGSYEQYF

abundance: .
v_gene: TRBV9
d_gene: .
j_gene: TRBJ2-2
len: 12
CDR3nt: TGTGCCAGCATGGGTCGGCCCGGGGAGCTGTTTTTT
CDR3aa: CASMGRPGELFF

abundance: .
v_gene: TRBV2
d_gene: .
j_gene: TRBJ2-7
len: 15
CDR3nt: TGTGCCAGCAGTGAAGGCAGGTTGGAGGCCTACGAGCAGTACTTC
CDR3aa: CASSEGRLEAYEQYF

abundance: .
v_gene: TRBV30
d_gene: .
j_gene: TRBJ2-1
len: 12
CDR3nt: TGTGCCTGGAGTGTTACGAACAATGAGCAGTTCTTC
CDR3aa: CAWSVTNNEQFF

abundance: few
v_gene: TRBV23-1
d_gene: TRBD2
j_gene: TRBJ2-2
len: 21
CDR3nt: TGCGCCAGCAGCCGCCGACAGGGGCCCGGACTAGCGGGAGAGTACACCGGGGAGCTGTTTTTT
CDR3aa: CASSRRQGPGLAGEYTGELFF

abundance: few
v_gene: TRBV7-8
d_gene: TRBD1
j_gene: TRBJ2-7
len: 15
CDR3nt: TGTGCCAGCAGTTTCCCCGGACAGGGCCTCTACGAGCAGTACTTC
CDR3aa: CASSFPGQGLYEQYF

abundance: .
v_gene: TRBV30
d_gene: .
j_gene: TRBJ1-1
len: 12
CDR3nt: TGTGCCTGGAGGCGGGGGAGAACTGAAGCTTTCTTT
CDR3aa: CAWRRGRTEAFF

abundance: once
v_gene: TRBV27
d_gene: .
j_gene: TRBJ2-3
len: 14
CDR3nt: TGTGCCAGCAGTGATGGACAGATCACAGATACGCAGTATTTT
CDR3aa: CASSDGQITDTQYF

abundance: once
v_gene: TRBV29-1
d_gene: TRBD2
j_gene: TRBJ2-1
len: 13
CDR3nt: TGCAGCGTTGGCGGGAGTCTGTACAATGAGCAGTTCTTC
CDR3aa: CSVGGSLYNEQFF

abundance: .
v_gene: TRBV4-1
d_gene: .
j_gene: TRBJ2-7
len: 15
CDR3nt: TGCGCCAGCAGCCAAGTTAGGGACTTCACCTACGAGCAGTACTTC
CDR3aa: CASSQVRDFTYEQYF

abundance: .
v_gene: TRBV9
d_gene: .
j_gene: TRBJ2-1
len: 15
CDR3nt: TGTGCCAGCAGCGTAGCCCAGGTGACGTACAATGAGCAGTTCTTC
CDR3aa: CASSVAQVTYNEQFF

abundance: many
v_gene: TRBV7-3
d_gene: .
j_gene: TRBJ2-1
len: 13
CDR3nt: TGCGCCAGCAGCCAAGAGGGTTCCAATGAGCAGTTCTTC
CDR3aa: CASSQEGSNEQFF

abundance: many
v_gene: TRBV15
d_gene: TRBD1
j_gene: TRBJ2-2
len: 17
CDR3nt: TGTGCCACCAGCGCGCGACCGCCGGGACAGGCCACCGGGGAGCTGTTTTTT
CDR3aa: CATSARPPGQATGELFF

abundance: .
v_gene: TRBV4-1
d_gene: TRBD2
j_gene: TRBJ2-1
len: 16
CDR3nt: TGCGCCAGCAGCCAAGAACGCGGGAGGGCTCGGGATGAGCAGTTCTTC
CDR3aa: CASSQERGRARDEQFF

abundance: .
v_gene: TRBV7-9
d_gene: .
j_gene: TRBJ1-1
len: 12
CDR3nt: TGTGCCAGCAGTTCTGGGGGTTATGTAGCTTTCTTT
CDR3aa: CASSSGGYVAFF

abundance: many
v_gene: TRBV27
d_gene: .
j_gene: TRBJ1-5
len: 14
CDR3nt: TGTGCCAGCCGCGACATCCGGACGGCGCAGCCCCAGCATTTT
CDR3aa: CASRDIRTAQPQHF

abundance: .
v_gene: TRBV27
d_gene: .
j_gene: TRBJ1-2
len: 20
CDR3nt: TGTGCCAGCAGAACCCTTACACGTGGGGGGGGTCTCGTCGACCACTATGGCTACACCTTC
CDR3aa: CASRTLTRGGGLVDHYGYTF

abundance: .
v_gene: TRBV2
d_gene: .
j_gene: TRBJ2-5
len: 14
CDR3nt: TGTGCCAGCAGTGTGGGCCTAGGATTCCAGACCCAGTACTTC
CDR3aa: CASSVGLGFQTQYF

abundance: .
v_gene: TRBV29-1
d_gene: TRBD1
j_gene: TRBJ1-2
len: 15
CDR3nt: TGCAGCGTTGAAGATTTTCGGGACAGGGGGCATGGCTACACCTTC
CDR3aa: CSVEDFRDRGHGYTF

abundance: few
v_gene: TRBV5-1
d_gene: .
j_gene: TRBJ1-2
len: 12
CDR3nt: TGCGCCAGCAGCAGCGAGAACTATGGCTACACCTTC
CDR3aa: CASSSENYGYTF

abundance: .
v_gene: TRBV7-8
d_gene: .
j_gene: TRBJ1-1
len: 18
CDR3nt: TGTGCCAGCAGCTTAGCGAGGGCAGGCGCCCTTTTGAACACTGAAGCTTTCTTT
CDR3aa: CASSLARAGALLNTEAFF

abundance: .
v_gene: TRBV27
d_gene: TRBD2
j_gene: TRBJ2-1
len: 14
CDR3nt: TGTGCCAGCAGTTTAACTAGCGGCAACAATGAGCAGTTCTTC
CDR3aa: CASSLTSGNNEQFF

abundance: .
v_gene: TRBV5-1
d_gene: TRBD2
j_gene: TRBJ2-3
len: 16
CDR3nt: TGCGCCAGCAGCTCGCTTAGCGGGAGTGGAACAGATACGCAGTATTTT
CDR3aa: CASSSLSGSGTDTQYF

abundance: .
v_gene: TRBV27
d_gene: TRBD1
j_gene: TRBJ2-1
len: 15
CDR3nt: TGTGCCAGCAGTTTAGGATCGGACAGGGGTAATGAGCAGTTCTTC
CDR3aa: CASSLGSDRGNEQFF

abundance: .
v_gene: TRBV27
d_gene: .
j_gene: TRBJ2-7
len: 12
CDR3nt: TGTGCCAGCAGTAATGGACTCTACGAGCAGTACTTC
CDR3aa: CASSNGLYEQYF

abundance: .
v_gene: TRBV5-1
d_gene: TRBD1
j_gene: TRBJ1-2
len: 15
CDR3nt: TGCGCCAGCAGCCCCACCCACCGGGACAGCTATGGCTACACCTTC
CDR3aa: CASSPTHRDSYGYTF

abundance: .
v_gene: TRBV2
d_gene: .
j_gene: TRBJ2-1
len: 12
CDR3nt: TGTGCCAGCAGCCCCCTAGGGCCTGAGCAGTTCTTC
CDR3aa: CASSPLGPEQFF